The clone carrying this TCR beta chain was detected only a few times. These data originate in a study of blood T cell repertoires in COVID-19. Per the germline V gene, CDR1 is LNHDA and CDR2 is SQIVND (reference sequence). V was pared by 5 bases and J by 0 bases, with 17 bases of the junction left unmatched. CDR3 size: 20 residues. Generated by immunoSEQ multiplex PCR, the TCRdb table keeps only in-frame clones and is missing some. The data hold roughly 430,000 clones, with roughly 86% observed a single time. The chain carries TRBV19 and TRBJ2-1; the match to TRBD1 covers 9 bases. Sequencing used PBMCs or T cells enriched from blood (not recorded which). This TCR was sampled from a middle-aged woman with acute COVID-19. The CDR3 is CASSLRPTGGAISSYNEQFF. CDR3 DNA sequence: TGTGCCAGTAGTCTACGACCTACAGGGGGCGCGATCTCCTCCTACAATGAGCAGTTCTTC.